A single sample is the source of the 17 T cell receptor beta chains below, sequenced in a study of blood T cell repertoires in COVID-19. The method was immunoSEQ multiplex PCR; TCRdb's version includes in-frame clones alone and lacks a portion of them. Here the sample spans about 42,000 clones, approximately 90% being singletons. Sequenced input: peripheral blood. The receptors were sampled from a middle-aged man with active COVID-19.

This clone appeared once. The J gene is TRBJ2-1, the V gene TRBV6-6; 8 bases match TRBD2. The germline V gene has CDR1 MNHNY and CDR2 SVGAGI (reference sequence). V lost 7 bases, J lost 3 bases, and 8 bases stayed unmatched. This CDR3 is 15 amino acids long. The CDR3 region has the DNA TGTGCCAGCATACCGGGACTAGGTCGCTACAATGAGCAGTTCTTC. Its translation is CASIPGLGRYNEQFF.

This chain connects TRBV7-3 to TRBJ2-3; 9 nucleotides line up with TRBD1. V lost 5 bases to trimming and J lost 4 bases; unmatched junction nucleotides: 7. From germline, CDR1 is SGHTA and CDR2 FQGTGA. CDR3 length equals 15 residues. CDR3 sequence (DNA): TGTGCCAGCAGCGGGACAGGGACTGGGGCAGATACGCAGTATTTT. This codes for CASSGTGTGADTQYF.

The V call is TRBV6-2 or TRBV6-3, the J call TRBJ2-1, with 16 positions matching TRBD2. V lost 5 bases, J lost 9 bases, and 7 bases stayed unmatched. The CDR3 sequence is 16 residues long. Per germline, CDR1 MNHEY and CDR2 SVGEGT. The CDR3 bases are TGTGCCAGCAGTCGTAGGGGACTAGCGGGAGGGAGTGAGCAGTTCTTC. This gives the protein CASSRRGLAGGSEQFF.

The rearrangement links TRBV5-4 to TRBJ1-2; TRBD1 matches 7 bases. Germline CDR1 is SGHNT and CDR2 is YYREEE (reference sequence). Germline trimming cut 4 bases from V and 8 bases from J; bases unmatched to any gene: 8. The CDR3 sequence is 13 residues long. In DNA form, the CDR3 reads TGTGCCAGCAGCCAGAGACAGGGTACAGGCTACACCTTC. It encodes CASSQRQGTGYTF.

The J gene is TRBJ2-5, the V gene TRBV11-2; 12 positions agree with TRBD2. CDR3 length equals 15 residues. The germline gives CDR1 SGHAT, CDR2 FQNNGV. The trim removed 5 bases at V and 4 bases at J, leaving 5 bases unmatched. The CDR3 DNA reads TGTGCCAGCAGCCTACCGGGACTAGCGGGAGAGACCCAGTACTTC. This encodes CASSLPGLAGETQYF.

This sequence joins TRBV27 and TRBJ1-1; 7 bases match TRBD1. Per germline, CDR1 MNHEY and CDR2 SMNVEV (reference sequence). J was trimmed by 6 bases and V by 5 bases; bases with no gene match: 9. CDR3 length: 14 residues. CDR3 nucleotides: TGTGCCAGCAGTAAAGCAGGGGGATCGGCTGAAGCTTTCTTT. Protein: CASSKAGGSAEAFF.

CDR3: CASSLRQGARAQYF. DNA of the CDR3: TGTGCCAGCAGCTTAAGACAGGGGGCCAGGGCCCAGTACTTC. The V call is TRBV13, the J call TRBJ2-5, with TRBD1 matching 10 bases. The CDR3 runs 14 residues. Per the germline V gene, CDR1 is PRHDT and CDR2 is FYEKMQ (reference sequence). The ends lost 2 bases at V and 9 bases at J; junction bases unmatched: 6.

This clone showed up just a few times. The CDR3 sequence: CASCRHGGSPGELFF. CDR3 DNA: TGTGCCAGCTGTAGACATGGGGGCTCCCCCGGGGAGCTGTTTTTT. This chain connects TRBV28 to TRBJ2-2; tentatively, D is TRBD1 (6 bases). This CDR3 is 15 amino acids long. Looked up from germline, CDR1 is MDHEN and CDR2 is SYDVKM. Trimming took off 8 bases at V and 6 bases at J, with 19 bases between the two ends.

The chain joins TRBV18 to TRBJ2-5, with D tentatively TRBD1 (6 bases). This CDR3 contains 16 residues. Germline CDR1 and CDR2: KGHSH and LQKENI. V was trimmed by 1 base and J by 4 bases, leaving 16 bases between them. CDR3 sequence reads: CASSPLPGSRGETQYF. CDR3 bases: TGTGCCAGCTCACCACTTCCCGGAAGCAGGGGAGAGACCCAGTACTTC.

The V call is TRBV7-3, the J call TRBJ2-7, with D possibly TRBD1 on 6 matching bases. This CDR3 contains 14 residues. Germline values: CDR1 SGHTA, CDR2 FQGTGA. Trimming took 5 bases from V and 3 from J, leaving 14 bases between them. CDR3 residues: CASSPQGTGYEQYF. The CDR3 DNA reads TGTGCCAGCAGCCCACAGGGAACGGGCTACGAGCAGTACTTC.

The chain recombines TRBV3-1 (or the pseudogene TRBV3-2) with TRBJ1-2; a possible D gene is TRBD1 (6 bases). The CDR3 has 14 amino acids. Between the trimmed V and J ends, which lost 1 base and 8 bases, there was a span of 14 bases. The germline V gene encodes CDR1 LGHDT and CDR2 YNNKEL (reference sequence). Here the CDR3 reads CASSQAQGYFGYTF. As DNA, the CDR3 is TGTGCCAGCAGCCAAGCACAGGGTTATTTCGGCTACACCTTC.

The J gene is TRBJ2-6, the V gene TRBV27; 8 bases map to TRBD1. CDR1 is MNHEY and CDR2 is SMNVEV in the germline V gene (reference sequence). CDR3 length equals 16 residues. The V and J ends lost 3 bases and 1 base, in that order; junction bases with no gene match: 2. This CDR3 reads CASSLRTGSGANVLTF. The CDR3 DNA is TGTGCCAGCAGTTTGCGGACAGGGTCTGGGGCCAACGTCCTGACTTTC.

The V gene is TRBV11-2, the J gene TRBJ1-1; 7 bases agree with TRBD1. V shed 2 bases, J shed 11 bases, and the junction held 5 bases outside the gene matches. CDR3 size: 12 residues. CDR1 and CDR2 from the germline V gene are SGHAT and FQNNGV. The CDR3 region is CASSLLGTEAFF. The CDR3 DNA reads TGTGCCAGCAGCTTACTCGGGACAGAGGCTTTCTTT.

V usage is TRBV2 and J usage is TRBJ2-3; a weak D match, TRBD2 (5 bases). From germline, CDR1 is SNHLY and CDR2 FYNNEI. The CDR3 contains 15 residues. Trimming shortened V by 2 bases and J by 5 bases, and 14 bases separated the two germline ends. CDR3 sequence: CASSELGVDKDTQYF. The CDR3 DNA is TGTGCCAGCAGTGAACTCGGGGTGGATAAAGATACGCAGTATTTT. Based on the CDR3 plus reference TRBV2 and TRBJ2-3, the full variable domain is EPEVTQTPSHQVTQMGQEVILRCVPISNHLYFYWYRQILGQKVEFLVSFYNNEISEKSEIFDDQFSVERPDGSNFTLKIRSTKLEDSAMYFCASSELGVDKDTQYFGPGTRLTVL.

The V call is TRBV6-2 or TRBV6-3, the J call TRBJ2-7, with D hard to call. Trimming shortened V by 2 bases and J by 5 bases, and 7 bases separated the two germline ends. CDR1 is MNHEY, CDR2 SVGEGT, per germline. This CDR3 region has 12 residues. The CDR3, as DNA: TGTGCCAGCAGTTACATTCCGGACGAGCAGTACTTC. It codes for CASSYIPDEQYF.

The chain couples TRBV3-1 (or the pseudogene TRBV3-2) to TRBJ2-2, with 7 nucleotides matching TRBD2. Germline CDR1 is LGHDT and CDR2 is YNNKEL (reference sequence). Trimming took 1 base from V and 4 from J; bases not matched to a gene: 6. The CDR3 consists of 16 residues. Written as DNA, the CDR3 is TGTGCCAGCAGCCAAGTTCTGGCGGGAGTCACCGGGGAGCTGTTTTTT. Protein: CASSQVLAGVTGELFF.

CDR3 DNA sequence: TGTGCCAGCAGAAATACAGGGGGCCGGAACACTGAAGCTTTCTTT. Translation: CASRNTGGRNTEAFF. The rearrangement links TRBV5-6 to TRBJ1-1; 9 bases match TRBD1. Germline CDR1 SGHDT, CDR2 YYEEEE. Trimming took 5 bases from V and 1 from J; bases not matched to a gene: 6. The CDR3 contains 15 residues.